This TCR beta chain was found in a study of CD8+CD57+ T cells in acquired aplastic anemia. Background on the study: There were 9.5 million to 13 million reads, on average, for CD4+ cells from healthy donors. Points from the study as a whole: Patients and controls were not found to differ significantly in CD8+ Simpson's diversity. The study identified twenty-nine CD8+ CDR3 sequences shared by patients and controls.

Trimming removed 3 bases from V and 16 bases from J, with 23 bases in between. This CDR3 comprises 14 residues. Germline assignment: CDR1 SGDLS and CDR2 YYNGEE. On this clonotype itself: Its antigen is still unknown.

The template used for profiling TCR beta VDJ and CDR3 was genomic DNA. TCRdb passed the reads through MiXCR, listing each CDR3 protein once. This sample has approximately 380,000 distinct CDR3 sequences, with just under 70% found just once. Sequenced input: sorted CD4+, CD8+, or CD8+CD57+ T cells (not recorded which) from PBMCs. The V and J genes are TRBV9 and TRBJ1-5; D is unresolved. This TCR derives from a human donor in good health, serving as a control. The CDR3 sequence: CASSAGGGHQPYHF. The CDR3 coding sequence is TGTGCCAGCAGCGCCGGAGGAGGGCATCAGCCCTATCATTTT.